This TCR beta chain appears in the sequencing data of a study of blood T cell repertoires in COVID-19. Generated by immunoSEQ multiplex PCR, the TCRdb table keeps only in-frame clones and is missing some. The sample yields tens of thousands of clones, 70% to 90% seen once. Trimming removed 0 bases at V and 3 bases at J, with 15 bases between. Germline V gene data show CDR1 as SGHRS and CDR2 as YFSETQ. The CDR3 runs 17 residues. The clonotype comes from a man in his fifties with acute or convalescent COVID-19. V usage is TRBV5-1 and J usage is TRBJ1-4, with a weak D call TRBD1 (6 bases). The material sequenced was peripheral blood. CDR3 sequence reads: CASSLGLLQGSNEKLFF. CDR3 in DNA: TGCGCCAGCAGCTTGGGTCTTCTACAGGGCTCTAATGAAAAACTGTTTTTT. Full variable domain (missing parts from reference TRBV5-1 and TRBJ1-4): KAGVTQTPRYLIKTRGQQVTLSCSPISGHRSVSWYQQTPGQGLQFLFEYFSETQRNKGNFPGRFSGRQFSNSRSEMNVSTLELGDSALYLCASSLGLLQGSNEKLFFGSGTQLSVL.